This T cell receptor (beta chain) originates from a study of blood T cell repertoires in COVID-19. Across the study: Samples of COVID-19 (acute and convalescent) were obtained from the United States, Italy and Spain. T cells, B-cell-depleted T cells, or PBMCs provided the cDNA or gDNA that served as material.

In the original processing: Estimation of nucleated cell counts was performed using reference gene primer amplification. Only in-frame clones appear in the TCRdb table, and some are missing; sequencing was by immunoSEQ multiplex PCR. D and trimming come from the DNA, and the V and J calls and clone size come from that table. The table records around 250,000 clones, more than 75% of them present only once. The CDR3 is 14 amino acids. Trimming took 5 bases from V and 4 from J, leaving 14 bases between them. Germline assignment: CDR1 LGHDT and CDR2 YNNKEL (reference sequence). The sequence derives from a woman in her 70s with active or convalescent COVID-19. This chain joins TRBV3-1 (or the pseudogene TRBV3-2) and TRBJ1-2, with D maybe TRBD1 (6 bases). Sequencing used peripheral blood. As DNA, the CDR3 is TGTGCCAGCAGCGTACAGGGAACGGGCTATGGCTACACCTTC. It encodes CASSVQGTGYGYTF.